The T cell receptor (beta chain) described here comes from a study of identical twins (dated by TCRdb to 2016 to 2017). As for the study more broadly: To test whether fetal clonotypes persist, this study deep-sequenced TCR alpha and beta repertoires from monozygotic twins, from unrelated adults of various ages, and from cord blood. To rule out contamination, replicate twin experiments were performed at different times with different library preparation protocols. The paper as a whole reports these results and caveats: Abundant cord blood beta clonotypes carried fewer insertions; young adult naive repertoires showed a weaker similar trend, while memory repertoires showed none. In monozygotic twins, recombination models systematically underestimated out-of-frame TCR alpha sharing, but the models matched the sharing seen between unrelated individuals. The excess sharing between twins in beta out-of-frame sequences was weaker because fewer shared sequences reduced the signal-to-noise ratio. Because the same donors could not be followed over many years, the conclusions depended on cross-sectional statistical analysis. Compared with coincidental sharing between unrelated individuals, out-of-frame TCR alpha sequences shared between twins showed an excess of sequences with low generation probability. Zero-insertion analyses could be partly confounded by invariant T cells such as MAIT and iNKT, though diverse VJ usage argued against such confounding for most clonotypes.

V is clipped by 7 bases and J by 6 bases, and the sequence between their germline boundaries is 15 bases long. Inclusive of the bounding cysteine and phenylalanine, the CDR3 is 13 residues long. Of all the DNA, just the CDR3 is kept, 39 bases in frame from base 1. CDR1 and CDR2 were assigned from the germline V gene as SGHAT and FQNNGV. All donors were healthy Caucasians. Three pairs of female monozygotic twins, all aged roughly 18 to 29 years, were included in the twin cohort. The RNA used for TCR libraries was isolated from peripheral blood mononuclear cells. The protocol used for the library was 5' RACE. These reads were obtained on an Illumina HiSeq 2000. A universal primer binding site was added through template switching, and the final cDNA carried a unique molecular identifier so that TCR cDNA molecules could be counted accurately. First-strand cDNA for TCR alpha and beta chains was synthesized from specific primers in the conserved constant-segment region. To control for contamination, every cDNA library was double barcoded, receiving both a SMART-Mk sample barcode and Illumina barcodes. TruSeq adapter sequences along with Illumina sample barcodes were introduced in two successive PCR steps. TCR alpha and beta cDNA libraries were sequenced on the Illumina HiSeq platform with custom primers. In the source study's methods: Unique molecular identifiers were extracted from raw reads with MiGEC, and CDR3 positions were determined with MiXCR. For each individual, recombination models were inferred using an EM algorithm with the repgenHMM and IGoR tools. The analysis of shared clonotypes was done with the tcR package in R, with sharing normalized by the product of cloneset sizes. To study raw recombination free of thymic and clonal selection effects, out-of-frame nonproductive sequences were analyzed. Clones were called with MiXCR by TCRdb after fastp trimmed the public reads at Q25, and only in-frame beta chains were retained. Rows are unified per CDR3 protein, each entry keeping the most common DNA and genes. Here the V and J calls rest on TCRdb's processing, not on the authors' analysis. This sample holds roughly 690,000 distinct CDR3 sequences; roughly 20% were observed only once. The top ten hold around 4.4% of the sample.

As concerns this clonotype: The antigen it binds to is not known. No much larger clone exists at a distance of one base, and base qualities are not known.

These data were also reused for a study on T cells expressing NK-cell markers. The second study's authors report: Three sorted T-cell subsets (CD3+CD56+NKG2C+, CD3+CD56+NKG2C- and CD3+CD56-NKG2C+) from 7 to 9 donors had their TCR beta-chain repertoires profiled. Of the eight sequenced donors, seven were found to be HCMV-seropositive and one was found to be HCMV-seronegative. To restrict sorting to alphabetaTCR-expressing T cells, an anti-gammadeltaTCR antibody was added in several experiments. In six donors, the dominant CD3+CD56+NKG2C+ clonotypes were found to rank among the top 10 CD8+ clonotypes and to make up about 1.0-8% of CD8+ T cells. Those dominant clonotypes were again the most abundant among CD3+CD56-NKG2C+ cells in four donors, at roughly 25-60.1%. It remained unclear whether the expanded NKG2C-expressing T cell clones were specific for HCMV antigens. All eight donors whose samples were sequenced were randomly selected healthy volunteers, three of them men and five women. HCMV-specific IgG was detected in serum with a commercial ELISA kit to determine HCMV serostatus. For more than five donors, bulk peripheral blood T-cell repertoires were additionally sequenced from unsorted PBMC. Reads were demultiplexed and grouped by UMI with MIGEC, and clonotypes were assembled and quantified with MiTCR. Only TCR cDNA sequences supported by at least two reads were kept to exclude erroneous sequences. The tcR package was used for downstream repertoire analysis, and clonotypes were matched between fractions using CDR3 nucleotide sequence together with V segment. VDJmatch was used to annotate antigen specificity against VDJdb, with one amino acid substitution in CDR3 permitted.

Rearrangement joined TRBV11-2 to TRBJ1-1; the D gene is perhaps TRBD1, from 6 matching bases. Material: PBMCs. This TCR was recovered from a woman aged 18-35 years in good health. CDR3 protein: CASKQGMLAEAFF. The DNA sequence follows: TGTGCCAGCAAGCAGGGGATGCTAGCTGAAGCTTTCTTT.